This T cell receptor beta chain was captured in a study of blood T cell repertoires in COVID-19. Per germline, CDR1 MNHEY and CDR2 SVGAGI. Trimming took 6 bases from V and 13 from J; bases not matched to a gene: 12. The CDR3 is made up of 13 amino acids. Method: immunoSEQ multiplex PCR; TCRdb's copy keeps in-frame clones and lacks some. The repertoire holds some 290,000 clones, nearly 90% seen once, with around 0.93% in the top ten. The rearrangement uses TRBV6-5 and TRBJ1-2; 9 bases agree with TRBD1. Source material: peripheral blood. This sequence was found in a woman aged 40 to 50 with COVID-19, enrolled during active disease. CDR3 region: CASSGGTGTLCTF. The DNA of the CDR3 is TGTGCCAGCAGCGGAGGGACAGGGACCTTGTGCACCTTC.